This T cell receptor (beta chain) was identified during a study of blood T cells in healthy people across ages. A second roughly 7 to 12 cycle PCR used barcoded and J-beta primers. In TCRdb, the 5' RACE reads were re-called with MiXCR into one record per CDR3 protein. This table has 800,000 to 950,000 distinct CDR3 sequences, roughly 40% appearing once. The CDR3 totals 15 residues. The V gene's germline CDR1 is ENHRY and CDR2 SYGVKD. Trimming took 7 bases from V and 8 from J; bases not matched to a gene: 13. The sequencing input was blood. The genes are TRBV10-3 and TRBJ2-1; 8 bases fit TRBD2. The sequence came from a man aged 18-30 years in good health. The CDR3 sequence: CAIKVGGDRSDEQFF. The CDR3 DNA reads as TGTGCCATCAAAGTCGGGGGGGACCGATCGGATGAGCAGTTCTTC.